These 8 T cell receptor beta chains were sequenced from one sample in a study of blood T cell repertoires in COVID-19. Method: immunoSEQ multiplex PCR; TCRdb's copy keeps in-frame clones and lacks some. The repertoire consists of approximately 290,000 clones, with about 90% occurring once and the leading ten covering about 4.5%. The sequenced sample was PBMCs or T cells enriched from blood (not recorded which). The receptor set was obtained from a woman aged 18-29 years with acute COVID-19.

This chain uses TRBV10-3 with TRBJ2-3; the match to TRBD1 covers 7 bases. J gave up 2 bases and V 7 bases, and 9 bases lay outside the gene matches. The CDR3 sequence is 15 residues long. Germline assignment: CDR1 ENHRY and CDR2 SYGVKD. The CDR3 nucleotides read TGTGCCATCAACGGAATTGGACAGGCCACAGATACGCAGTATTTT. This translates into CAINGIGQATDTQYF.

This clone was observed once. V and J are TRBV3-1 (or the pseudogene TRBV3-2) and TRBJ1-4; 7 bases fit TRBD1. J was trimmed by 7 bases and V by 4 bases; bases with no gene match: 6. This CDR3 comprises 14 residues. Germline CDR1 is LGHDT and CDR2 is YNNKEL (reference sequence). This CDR3 is CASSPTGRIEKLFF. The CDR3 DNA sequence: TGTGCCAGCAGCCCGACAGGGCGAATTGAAAAACTGTTTTTT.

The chain recombines TRBV25-1 with TRBJ2-1, with a weak D call TRBD2 (5 bases). Germline loops: CDR1 MGHDK, CDR2 SYGVNS. V lost 3 bases, J lost 0 bases, and 15 bases lay in between. The CDR3 runs 17 residues. The CDR3 region is CASSDLSQDFSYNEQFF. The CDR3 nucleotides are TGTGCCAGCAGTGACCTCAGCCAGGACTTCTCCTACAATGAGCAGTTCTTC.

V usage is TRBV19 and J usage is TRBJ1-1; D not certain. V dropped 2 bases and J dropped 8 bases, with 6 bases sitting between them. The CDR3 covers 11 residues. CDR1 LNHDA and CDR2 SQIVND come from the germline V gene (reference sequence). The CDR3 DNA reads as TGTGCCAGTAGTATAACGAGCGAAGCTTTCTTT. This encodes CASSITSEAFF.

The rearrangement links TRBV27 to TRBJ2-3; D might be TRBD2 (5 bases). This CDR3 is 14 amino acids long. V was clipped by 5 bases and J by 6 bases, with 15 bases between them. The germline V gene has CDR1 MNHEY and CDR2 SMNVEV (reference sequence). The CDR3 region has the DNA TGTGCCAGCAGTCCCCCCCCCGGGGTGGATACGCAGTATTTT. It is translated as CASSPPPGVDTQYF.

This clone has a single count. V and J are TRBV28 and TRBJ1-5; D is possibly TRBD1 (6 bases). Germline lookup yields CDR1 MDHEN and CDR2 SYDVKM. Trimming took off 5 bases at V and 6 bases at J, with 14 bases between the two ends. The CDR3 is 14 amino acids. CDR3 sequence reads: CASSIQGGTQPQHF. CDR3 coding DNA: TGTGCCAGCAGTATACAGGGTGGAACTCAGCCCCAGCATTTT.

The rearrangement joins TRBV3-1 (or the pseudogene TRBV3-2) to TRBJ2-1; 7 bases align to TRBD1. Germline V gene data show CDR1 as LGHDT and CDR2 as YNNKEL (reference sequence). Trimming at V came to 3 bases and at J to 8 bases, leaving 7 bases not matched to a gene. The CDR3 totals 14 residues. The CDR3 DNA follows: TGTGCCAGCAGCCAGGGTACAGGGGTGGATGAGCAGTTCTTC. Its protein is CASSQGTGVDEQFF.

This clone has more than one count but fewer than ten. The CDR3 sequence is CASSPGTGATGEQYF. CDR3 sequence (DNA): TGTGCCAGCTCACCGGGGACAGGGGCCACAGGCGAGCAGTACTTC. J is TRBJ2-7 and V is TRBV18; TRBD1 aligns across 10 bases. With V trimmed by 3 bases and J by 6 bases, 8 bases remained unmatched. The CDR3 loop spans 15 amino acids. Germline loops: CDR1 KGHSH, CDR2 LQKENI. Using reference TRBV18 and TRBJ2-7 for the parts outside the CDR3, the full variable domain is NAGVMQNPRHLVRRRGQEARLRCSPMKGHSHVYWYRQLPEEGLKFMVYLQKENIIDESGMPKERFSAEFPKEGPSILRIQQVVRGDSAAYFCASSPGTGATGEQYFGPGTRLTVT.